Below are 9 T cell receptor beta chains sequenced from a single sample in a study of response to subunit inactivated influenza vaccine. Via MiXCR, TCRdb re-called the RT-PCR reads, giving one row per CDR3 protein. The data hold around 520,000 distinct CDR3 sequences, with 12% observed a single time. Sequenced material: PBMCs from blood, taken on the day of vaccination. The receptors were gathered from a man in his fifties or sixties who received an inactivated influenza vaccine.

This clonotype was seen a handful of times. The genes are TRBV6-5 and TRBJ2-7; TRBD2 matches at 11 bases. Per germline, CDR1 MNHEY and CDR2 SVGAGI. CDR3 length equals 16 residues. Trimming cost V 0 bases and J 4 bases; bases outside gene matches: 5. The CDR3 DNA follows: TGTGCCAGCAGTTACTCGCTAGCGGGAGGTTTATACGAGCAGTACTTC. This codes for CASSYSLAGGLYEQYF.

The chain combines TRBV29-1 with TRBJ2-1; D may be TRBD2 (6 bases). The V gene's germline CDR1 is SQVTM and CDR2 ANQGSEA. The CDR3 runs 15 residues. Trimming pared 3 bases from V and 6 bases from J, leaving 18 bases between. The CDR3 DNA reads TGCAGCGTTGACAGATGGCAGGGAGGCGGCAATGAGCAGTTCTTC. Translation gives CSVDRWQGGGNEQFF.

The chain has TRBV20-1 and TRBJ2-3; 8 positions agree with TRBD2. CDR1 is DFQATT and CDR2 is SNEGSKA in the germline V gene (reference sequence). CDR3 length: 14 amino acids. The V gene end was trimmed by 5 bases and the J gene end by 4 bases; junction bases not matched to a gene: 8. The CDR3 loop is CSAERTSPSDTQYF. The CDR3 DNA sequence: TGCAGTGCTGAGCGGACTAGCCCCTCAGATACGCAGTATTTT.

The V call is TRBV5-1, the J call TRBJ2-1; TRBD2 matches 11 bases. The V gene's germline CDR1 is SGHRS and CDR2 YFSETQ. Germline trimming cut 4 bases from V and 4 bases from J; bases unmatched to any gene: 7. The CDR3 loop spans 16 amino acids. CDR3 in amino acids: CASSPRTSGLYNEQFF. The CDR3, as DNA: TGCGCCAGCAGCCCACGGACTAGCGGGCTTTACAATGAGCAGTTCTTC.

In this sample, this clonotype turned up a few times. The CDR3 sequence is CASSASRGMNTEAFF. In DNA, the CDR3 is TGTGCCAGCAGTGCCTCCCGGGGCATGAACACTGAAGCTTTCTTT. The rearrangement links TRBV27 to TRBJ1-1; a possible D gene is TRBD1 (5 bases). CDR3 length: 15 amino acids. V was clipped by 5 bases and J by 0 bases, with 13 bases between them. Germline V gene lookup returns CDR1 MNHEY and CDR2 SMNVEV (reference sequence).

The chain links TRBV29-1 to TRBJ2-1, with unresolved D. Germline loops: CDR1 SQVTM, CDR2 ANQGSEA. The V end was cut by 1 base, the J end by 0 bases, with 10 bases between. The CDR3 length is 15 residues. Here the CDR3 reads CSVEGSLSSYNEQFF. The DNA of the CDR3 is TGCAGCGTTGAAGGGTCGCTTAGCTCCTACAATGAGCAGTTCTTC.

In this sample, this clonotype turned up a few times. This chain links TRBV6-5 with TRBJ2-7, with D tentatively TRBD1 (7 bases). The CDR3 spans 15 residues. Between the trimmed V and J ends, which lost 0 bases and 4 bases, there was a span of 13 bases. Germline V gives CDR1 MNHEY, CDR2 SVGAGI. The CDR3 loop is CASSYSVRGRYEQYF. The CDR3 nucleotides read TGTGCCAGCAGTTACTCGGTCAGGGGGAGGTACGAGCAGTACTTC.

The DNA for the CDR3 is TGTGCCAGCTCACCACGGTGGGGCACAGATACGCAGTATTTT. It specifies CASSPRWGTDTQYF. The V call is TRBV18, the J call TRBJ2-3; D call uncertain. Between the trimmed V and J ends, which lost 1 base and 1 base, there was a span of 6 bases. The germline CDR1 and CDR2 sequences are KGHSH and LQKENI. This CDR3 contains 14 residues.

This chain links TRBV5-1 with TRBJ2-2; maybe TRBD1 (6 bases). Per germline, CDR1 SGHRS and CDR2 YFSETQ. The CDR3 is made up of 15 amino acids. The ends were cut back, 4 bases at V and 4 bases at J, with 14 bases in the middle. CDR3 amino acids: CASSAQGGSTGELFF. CDR3 bases: TGCGCCAGCAGCGCACAGGGCGGAAGCACCGGGGAGCTGTTTTTT.